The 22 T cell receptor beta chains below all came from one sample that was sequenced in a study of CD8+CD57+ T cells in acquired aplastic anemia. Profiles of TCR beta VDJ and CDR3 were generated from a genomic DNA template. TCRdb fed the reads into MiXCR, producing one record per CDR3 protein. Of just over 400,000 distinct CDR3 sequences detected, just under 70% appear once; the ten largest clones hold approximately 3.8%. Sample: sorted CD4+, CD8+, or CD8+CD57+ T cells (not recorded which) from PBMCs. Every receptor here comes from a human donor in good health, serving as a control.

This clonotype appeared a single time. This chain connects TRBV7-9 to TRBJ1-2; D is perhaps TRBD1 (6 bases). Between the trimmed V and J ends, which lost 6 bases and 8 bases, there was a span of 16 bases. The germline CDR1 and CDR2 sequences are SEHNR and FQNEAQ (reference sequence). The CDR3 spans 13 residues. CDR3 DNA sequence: TGTGCCAGCAGTTTCCAGGGGACGGGGGGCTACACCTTC. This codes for CASSFQGTGGYTF.

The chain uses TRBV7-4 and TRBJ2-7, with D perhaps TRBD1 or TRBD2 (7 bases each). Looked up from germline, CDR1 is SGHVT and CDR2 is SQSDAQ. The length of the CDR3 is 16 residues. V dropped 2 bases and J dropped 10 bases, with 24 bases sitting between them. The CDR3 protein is CASSLKMGGDSPSQYF. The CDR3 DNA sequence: TGTGCCAGCAGCTTAAAGATGGGAGGGGACAGCCCCAGCCAGTACTTC.

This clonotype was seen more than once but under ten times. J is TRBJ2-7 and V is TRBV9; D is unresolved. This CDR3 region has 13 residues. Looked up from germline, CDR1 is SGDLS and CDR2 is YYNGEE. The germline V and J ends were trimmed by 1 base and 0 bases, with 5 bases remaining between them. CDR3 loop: CASSVTPSYEQYF. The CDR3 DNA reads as TGTGCCAGCAGCGTAACTCCCTCCTACGAGCAGTACTTC.

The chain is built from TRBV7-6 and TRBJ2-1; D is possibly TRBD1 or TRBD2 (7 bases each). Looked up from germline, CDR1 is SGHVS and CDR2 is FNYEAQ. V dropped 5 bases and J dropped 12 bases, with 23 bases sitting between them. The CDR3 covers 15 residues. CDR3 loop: CASSRGAGGRDAQFF. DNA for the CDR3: TGTGCCAGCAGCCGGGGGGCAGGGGGTAGGGATGCGCAGTTCTTC.

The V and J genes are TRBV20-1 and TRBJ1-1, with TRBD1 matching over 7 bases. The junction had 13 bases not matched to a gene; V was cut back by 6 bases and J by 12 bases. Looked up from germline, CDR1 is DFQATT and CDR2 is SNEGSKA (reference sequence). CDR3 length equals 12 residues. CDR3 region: CSAKPQGTGTFF. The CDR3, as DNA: TGCAGTGCCAAGCCACAGGGGACTGGAACTTTCTTT.

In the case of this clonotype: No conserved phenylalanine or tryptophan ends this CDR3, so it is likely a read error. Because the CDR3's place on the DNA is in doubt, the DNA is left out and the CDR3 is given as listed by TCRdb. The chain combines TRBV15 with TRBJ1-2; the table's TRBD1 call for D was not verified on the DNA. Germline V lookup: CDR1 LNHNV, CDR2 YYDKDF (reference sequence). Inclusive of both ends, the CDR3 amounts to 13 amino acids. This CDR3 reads CASSLAGGAVYTL.

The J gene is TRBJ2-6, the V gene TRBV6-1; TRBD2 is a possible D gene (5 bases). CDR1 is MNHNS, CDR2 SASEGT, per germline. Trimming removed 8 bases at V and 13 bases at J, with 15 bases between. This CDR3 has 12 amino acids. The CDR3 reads CASVDTGGVLTF. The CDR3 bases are TGTGCCAGCGTCGACACCGGAGGTGTCCTGACTTTC.

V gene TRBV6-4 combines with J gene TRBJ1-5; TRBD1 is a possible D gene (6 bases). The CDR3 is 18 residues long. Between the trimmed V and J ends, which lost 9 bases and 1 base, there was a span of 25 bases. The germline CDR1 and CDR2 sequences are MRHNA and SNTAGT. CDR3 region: CASQLISGGRGSNQPQHF. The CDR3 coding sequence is TGTGCCAGTCAATTAATTAGTGGCGGCAGGGGAAGCAATCAGCCCCAGCATTTT.

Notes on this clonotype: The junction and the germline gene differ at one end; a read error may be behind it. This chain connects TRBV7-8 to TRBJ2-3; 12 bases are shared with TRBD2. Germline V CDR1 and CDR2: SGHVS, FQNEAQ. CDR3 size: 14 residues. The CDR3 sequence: CASSAMTSGGHQEF. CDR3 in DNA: TGTGCCAGCAGCGCCATGACTAGCGGGGGTCACCAAGAGTTT.

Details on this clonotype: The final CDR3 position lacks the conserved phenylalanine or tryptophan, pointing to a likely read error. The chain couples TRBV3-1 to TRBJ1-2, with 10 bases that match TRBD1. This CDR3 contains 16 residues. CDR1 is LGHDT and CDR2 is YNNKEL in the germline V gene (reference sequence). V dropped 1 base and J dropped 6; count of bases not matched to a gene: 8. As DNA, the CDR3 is TGTGCCAGCAGCCAAGCTTGGGACAGGGGAAAGGATGGCTACACCTCC. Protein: CASSQAWDRGKDGYTS.

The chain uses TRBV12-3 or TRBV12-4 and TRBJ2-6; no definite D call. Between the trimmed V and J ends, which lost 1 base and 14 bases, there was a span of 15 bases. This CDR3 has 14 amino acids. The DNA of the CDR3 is TGTGCCAGCAGTTTAGGCCCCCCGGCCGATATCCTGACTTTC. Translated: CASSLGPPADILTF.

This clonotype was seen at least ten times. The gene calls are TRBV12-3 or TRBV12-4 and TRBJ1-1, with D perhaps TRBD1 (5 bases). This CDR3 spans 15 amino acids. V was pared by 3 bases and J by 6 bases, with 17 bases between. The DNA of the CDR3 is TGTGCCAGCAGTTTGTTTGGATCAGTGGGACCTGAAGCTTTCTTT. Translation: CASSLFGSVGPEAFF.

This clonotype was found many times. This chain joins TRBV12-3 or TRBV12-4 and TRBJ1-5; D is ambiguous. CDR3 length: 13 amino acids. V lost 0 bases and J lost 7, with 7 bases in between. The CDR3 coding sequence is TGTGCCAGCAGTTTAGCAGGGAGACAGCCCCAGCATTTT. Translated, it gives CASSLAGRQPQHF.

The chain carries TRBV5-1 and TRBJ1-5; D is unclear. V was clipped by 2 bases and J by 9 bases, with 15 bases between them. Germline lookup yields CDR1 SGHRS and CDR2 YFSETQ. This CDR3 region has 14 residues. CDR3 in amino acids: CASSLAGQETPQHF. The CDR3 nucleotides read TGCGCCAGCAGCTTAGCGGGCCAAGAGACGCCCCAGCATTTT.

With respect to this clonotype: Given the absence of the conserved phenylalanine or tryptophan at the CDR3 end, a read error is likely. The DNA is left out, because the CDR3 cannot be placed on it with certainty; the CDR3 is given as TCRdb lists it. The CDR3: CASSIEGTEAFFTQGI. The gene calls are TRBV19 and TRBJ1-3; whether TRBD1, the table's D call, matches the DNA was not checked. Germline lookup yields CDR1 LNHDA and CDR2 SQIVND (reference sequence). The CDR3 length is 16 residues, termini included.

CDR3 bases: TGTGCCATCAGTGTGGGGGACAACCCCGGGGCACGGGAGCAGTACTTC. Encoded protein: CAISVGDNPGAREQYF. The chain combines TRBV10-3 with TRBJ2-7; D might be TRBD1 (6 bases). The ends were cut back, 4 bases at V and 7 bases at J, with 23 bases in the middle. The CDR3 is 16 residues long. In germline, CDR1 is ENHRY, CDR2 SYGVKD.

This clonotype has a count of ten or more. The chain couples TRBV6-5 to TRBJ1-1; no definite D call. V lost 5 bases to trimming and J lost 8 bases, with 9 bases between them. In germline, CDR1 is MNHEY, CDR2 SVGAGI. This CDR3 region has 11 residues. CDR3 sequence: CASSKGREAFF. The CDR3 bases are TGTGCCAGCAGTAAAGGACGGGAAGCTTTCTTT.

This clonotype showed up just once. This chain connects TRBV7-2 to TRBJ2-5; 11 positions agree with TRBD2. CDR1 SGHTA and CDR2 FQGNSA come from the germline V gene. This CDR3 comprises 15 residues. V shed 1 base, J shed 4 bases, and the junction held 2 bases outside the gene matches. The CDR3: CASSLVSGGVETQYF. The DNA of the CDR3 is TGTGCCAGCAGCTTAGTTAGCGGGGGGGTAGAGACCCAGTACTTC.

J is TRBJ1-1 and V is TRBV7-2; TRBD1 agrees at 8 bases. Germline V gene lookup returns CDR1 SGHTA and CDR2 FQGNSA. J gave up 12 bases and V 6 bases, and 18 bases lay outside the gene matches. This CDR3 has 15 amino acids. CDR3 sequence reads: CASSYRQGLATGTFF. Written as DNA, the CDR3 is TGTGCCAGCAGTTATCGACAGGGGTTGGCCACTGGGACTTTCTTT.

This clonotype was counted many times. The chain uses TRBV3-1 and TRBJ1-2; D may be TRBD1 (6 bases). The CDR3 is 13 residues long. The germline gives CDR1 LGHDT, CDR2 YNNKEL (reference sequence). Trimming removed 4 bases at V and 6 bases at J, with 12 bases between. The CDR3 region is CASSRTDFDGYTF. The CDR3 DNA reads TGTGCCAGCAGCCGGACAGATTTCGATGGCTACACCTTC.

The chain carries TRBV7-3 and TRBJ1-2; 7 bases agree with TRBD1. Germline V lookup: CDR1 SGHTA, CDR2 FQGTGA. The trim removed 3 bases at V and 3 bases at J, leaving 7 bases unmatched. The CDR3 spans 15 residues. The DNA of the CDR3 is TGTGCCAGCAGCTTGTCGCGCACAGGGGACTATGGCTACACCTTC. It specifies CASSLSRTGDYGYTF.

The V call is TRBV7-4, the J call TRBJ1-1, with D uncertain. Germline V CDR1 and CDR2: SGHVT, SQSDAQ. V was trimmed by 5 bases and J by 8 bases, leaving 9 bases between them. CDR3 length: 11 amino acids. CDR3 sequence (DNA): TGTGCCAGCAGCACCCACGGGGAAGCTTTCTTT. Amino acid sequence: CASSTHGEAFF.